The source of this T cell receptor beta chain is a study of blood T cell repertoires in COVID-19. The wider study: Samples of COVID-19 (acute and convalescent) were obtained from the United States, Italy and Spain. PBMCs, B-cell-depleted T cells, or T cells were the source of the cDNA or gDNA that made up the material.

The J segment lost 4 bases and the V segment lost 7 bases, leaving 11 bases of the junction unmatched. Per the germline V gene, CDR1 is MRHNA and CDR2 is SNTAGT. The CDR3 is made up of 16 amino acids. Methods used by the authors: Reference gene primer amplification gave estimated nucleated cell counts. Profiled with immunoSEQ multiplex PCR; TCRdb holds only in-frame clones, not every one. The D gene and trimming were derived from the DNA, and the V and J assignments and clone size from that table. The sample comprises 130,000 or so clones, under 90% of which are singletons, and 4% to 5.5% rests with the top ten. This clone was counted only a few times.

The chain carries TRBV6-4 and TRBJ1-2, with TRBD1 identical over 11 bases. Sample: peripheral blood. The clonotype comes from a woman in her seventies with acute or convalescent COVID-19. CDR3 nucleotides: TGTGCCAGCAATCAAGAAGGGACAGGGGGTCTCTATGGCTACACCTTC. Translation gives CASNQEGTGGLYGYTF.